Listed here is a single T cell receptor beta chain. The antigen is undetermined. Clones were read by immunoSEQ multiplex PCR, and TCRdb kept only the in-frame ones, dropping some. Among about 130,000 clones, approximately 90% were seen once, and the ten largest hold 6.9%. The source of the sample is a study of T cell responses to AZD1222 COVID-19 vaccine. Whole-study results and caveats: Most donors were white British, females outnumbered males, and clonal diversity was possibly underestimated. The repertoires were collected only after the peak T cell response. Baseline antibody screening turned up just a handful of seropositive AZD1222 recipients. The study found Spike-specific TCR breadth and depth rose after two AZD1222 doses.

The material sequenced was peripheral blood, taken on day 0 of AZD1222 vaccination. The TCR originated in an adult in good health.

CDR3 DNA sequence: TGTGCCAGCAGGGACAGATTTGAAGCTTTCTTT. Translating it yields CASRDRFEAFF. The chain recombines TRBV27 with TRBJ1-1; the D gene is possibly TRBD1 (6 bases). V was trimmed by 6 bases and J by 7 bases, leaving 9 bases between them. This CDR3 has 11 amino acids. Germline CDR1 reads MNHEY; CDR2 reads SMNVEV (reference sequence).